Below are 17 T cell receptor beta chains sequenced from a single sample in a study of blood T cell repertoires in COVID-19. This table comes from immunoSEQ multiplex PCR, and its TCRdb copy is limited to in-frame clones, with some not included. This table holds some 230,000 clones, approximately 84% found once. Sequences were obtained from PBMCs or T cells enriched from blood (not recorded which). Source of these receptors: a man aged 40-49 years who had recovered from COVID-19.

V is TRBV2 and J is TRBJ2-1, with 7 bases matching TRBD1. The CDR3 extends over 13 amino acids. Trimming at V came to 6 bases and at J to 10 bases, leaving 9 bases not matched to a gene. Germline lookup yields CDR1 SNHLY and CDR2 FYNNEI. The DNA for the CDR3 is TGTGCCAGCAGACGCACAGGGGCAGTGGAGCAGTTCTTC. Residues: CASRRTGAVEQFF.

The V gene is TRBV6-4, the J gene TRBJ1-1; no clear D gene. Germline CDR1 reads MRHNA; CDR2 reads SNTAGT. There are 14 residues in the CDR3. Deletions cut 4 bases from V and 1 base from J, with 10 bases between. The DNA for the CDR3 is TGTGCCAGCAGTGTGTCGGAGGGGAACACTGAAGCTTTCTTT. This gives the protein CASSVSEGNTEAFF.

The chain is built from TRBV3-1 (or the pseudogene TRBV3-2) and TRBJ2-1; no firm D call. The V end lost 4 bases, the J end lost 7 bases, and 17 bases lay between the germline ends. The germline V gene has CDR1 LGHDT and CDR2 YNNKEL (reference sequence). This CDR3 has 15 amino acids. The CDR3 sequence: CASSPATSWANEQFF. The CDR3 nucleotides are TGTGCCAGCAGCCCTGCTACTTCTTGGGCGAATGAGCAGTTCTTC.

The J gene is TRBJ2-5, the V gene TRBV7-9; 15 nucleotides align to TRBD2. Trimming cost V 5 bases and J 4 bases; bases outside gene matches: 11. Germline values: CDR1 SEHNR, CDR2 FQNEAQ (reference sequence). The CDR3 extends over 18 amino acids. CDR3 in amino acids: CASSPSGLAGGRGETQYF. CDR3 bases: TGTGCCAGCAGCCCCTCCGGACTAGCGGGGGGGCGTGGAGAGACCCAGTACTTC.

This rearrangement joins TRBV18 to TRBJ1-1, with D unresolved. Germline values: CDR1 KGHSH, CDR2 LQKENI. The V and J ends lost 0 bases and 4 bases respectively, with 9 bases between them. The CDR3 loop spans 14 amino acids. CDR3 DNA: TGTGCCAGCTCACCACCGGCGGTACCCACTGAAGCTTTCTTT. Translated: CASSPPAVPTEAFF.

This chain links TRBV19 with TRBJ1-2; perhaps TRBD1 as D (6 bases). The CDR3 covers 14 residues. The ends were cut back, 3 bases at V and 6 bases at J, with 14 bases in the middle. CDR1 is LNHDA and CDR2 is SQIVND in the germline V gene (reference sequence). CDR3 DNA: TGTGCCAGTAGTATCTGGAGGGGGGGCGATGGCTACACCTTC. This encodes CASSIWRGGDGYTF.

The chain is built from TRBV5-1 and TRBJ1-5; weak D call: TRBD1 (5 bases). The CDR3 runs to 15 residues. Deletions cut 4 bases from V and 6 bases from J, with 17 bases between. The germline CDR1 and CDR2 sequences are SGHRS and YFSETQ. The CDR3 DNA is TGCGCCAGCAGCGAGAATCCGGGGGTGGTTCAGCCCCAGCATTTT. It is translated as CASSENPGVVQPQHF.

The chain is built from TRBV2 and TRBJ1-3, with 8 bases matching TRBD1. Germline lookup yields CDR1 SNHLY and CDR2 FYNNEI. J lost 0 bases, V lost 6 bases, and 13 bases had no gene match. The CDR3 consists of 18 residues. The CDR3 DNA reads as TGTGCCAGCAGAGCAGGACAGGGAGTACAAAGCTCTGGAAACACCATATATTTT. It encodes CASRAGQGVQSSGNTIYF.

V gene TRBV19 combines with J gene TRBJ1-2; D gene unclear. Germline V gene sequence: CDR1 LNHDA, CDR2 SQIVND (reference sequence). CDR3 length: 13 amino acids. The ends were cut back, 1 base at V and 7 bases at J, with 10 bases in the middle. The CDR3 nucleotides read TGTGCCAGTAGTATAGGCCTGAGGAGTGGCTACACCTTC. It codes for CASSIGLRSGYTF.

This chain links TRBV5-1 with TRBJ2-2, with 13 bases lining up with TRBD2. The CDR3 loop spans 16 amino acids. The V gene end was trimmed by 4 bases and the J gene end by 6 bases; junction bases not matched to a gene: 6. Germline CDR1 is SGHRS and CDR2 is YFSETQ. CDR3 DNA: TGCGCCAGCAGCCGACCGGGACTAGCGGGGTCCGGGGAGCTGTTTTTT. It encodes CASSRPGLAGSGELFF.

The genes are TRBV11-3 and TRBJ2-3; TRBD1 aligns across 7 bases. The CDR3 is made up of 14 amino acids. Looked up from germline, CDR1 is SGHNT and CDR2 is YENEEA. V lost 5 bases and J lost 6; bases outside the gene matches: 8. This CDR3 reads CASSPYEGADTQYF. The CDR3 DNA reads as TGTGCCAGCAGCCCATACGAGGGGGCCGATACGCAGTATTTT.

This clone was picked up a small number of times. The CDR3 loop reads CATSRDLLAGGEQYF. For the CDR3, the DNA is TGTGCCACCAGCAGAGATTTGCTAGCGGGAGGTGAGCAGTACTTC. The chain links TRBV15 to TRBJ2-7; TRBD2 matches 11 bases. The CDR3 totals 15 residues. The germline V gene encodes CDR1 LNHNV and CDR2 YYDKDF (reference sequence). Trimming removed 0 bases from V and 7 bases from J; junction bases left unmatched: 5.

The chain combines TRBV6-2 or TRBV6-3 with TRBJ2-1; no reliable D call. Trimming took off 3 bases at V and 10 bases at J, with 13 bases between the two ends. Germline V gene lookup returns CDR1 MNHEY and CDR2 SVGEGT. CDR3 size: 13 residues. The CDR3 spells CASSYLGPTEQFF. CDR3 DNA: TGTGCCAGCAGTTATTTGGGCCCTACAGAGCAGTTCTTC.

A note on this clone: A far bigger clonotype differs at one base, so this is likely a read error. This chain joins TRBV12-3 or TRBV12-4 and TRBJ1-1, with TRBD1 matching over 7 bases. Trimming removed 5 bases from V and 4 bases from J; junction bases left unmatched: 1. The CDR3 has 12 amino acids. In DNA form, the CDR3 reads TGTGCCAGCAGTACAGGGGTCACTGAAGCTTTCTTT. Protein sequence: CASSTGVTEAFF.

This chain uses TRBV5-6 with TRBJ1-2; 7 bases line up with TRBD1. V trimming: 2 bases; J trimming: 4 bases; junction bases outside the gene matches: 8. The CDR3 runs 15 residues. Germline V gene lookup returns CDR1 SGHDT and CDR2 YYEEEE. The CDR3 is CASSLTGTDIYGYTF. Written as DNA, the CDR3 is TGTGCCAGCAGCTTAACCGGGACAGATATCTATGGCTACACCTTC.

The chain joins TRBV7-2 to TRBJ1-1; 7 bases map to TRBD1. V lost 7 bases to trimming and J lost 4 bases; unmatched junction nucleotides: 6. This CDR3 is built from 13 residues. The germline V gene has CDR1 SGHTA and CDR2 FQGNSA. The CDR3 loop is CASNGQASTEAFF. The CDR3 DNA reads as TGTGCCAGCAACGGACAGGCGAGCACTGAAGCTTTCTTT.

The rearrangement links TRBV7-9 to TRBJ1-6; D remains ambiguous. The CDR3 sequence is 15 residues long. V was shortened by 1 base and J by 10 bases, with 14 bases between the two germline ends. Germline V CDR1 and CDR2: SEHNR, FQNEAQ (reference sequence). The CDR3 region is CASSLDPGSYSPLHF. CDR3 in DNA: TGTGCCAGCAGCTTAGACCCAGGATCTTACTCACCCCTCCACTTT.